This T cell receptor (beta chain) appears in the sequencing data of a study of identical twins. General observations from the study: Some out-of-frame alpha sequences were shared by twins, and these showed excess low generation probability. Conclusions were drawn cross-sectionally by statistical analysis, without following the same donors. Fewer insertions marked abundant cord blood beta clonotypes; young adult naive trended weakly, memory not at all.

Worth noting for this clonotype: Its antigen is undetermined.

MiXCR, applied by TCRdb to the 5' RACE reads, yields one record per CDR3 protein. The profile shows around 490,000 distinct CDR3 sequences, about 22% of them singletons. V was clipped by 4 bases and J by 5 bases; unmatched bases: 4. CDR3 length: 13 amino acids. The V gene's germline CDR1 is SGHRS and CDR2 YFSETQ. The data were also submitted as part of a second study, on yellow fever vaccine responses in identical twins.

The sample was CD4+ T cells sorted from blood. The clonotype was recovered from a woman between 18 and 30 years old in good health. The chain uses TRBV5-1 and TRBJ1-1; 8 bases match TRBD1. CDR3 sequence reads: CASSATGETEAFF. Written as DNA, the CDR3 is TGCGCCAGCAGCGCGACAGGGGAGACTGAAGCTTTCTTT.